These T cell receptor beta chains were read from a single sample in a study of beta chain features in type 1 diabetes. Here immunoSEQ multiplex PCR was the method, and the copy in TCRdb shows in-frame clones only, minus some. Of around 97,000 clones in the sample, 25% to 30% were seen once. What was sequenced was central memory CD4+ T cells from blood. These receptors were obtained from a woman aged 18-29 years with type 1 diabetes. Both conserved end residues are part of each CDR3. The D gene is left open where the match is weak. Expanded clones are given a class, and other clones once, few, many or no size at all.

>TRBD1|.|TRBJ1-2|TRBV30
CAWSWGRQGASVNYGYTF
TGTGCCTGGAGTTGGGGCCGACAGGGCGCCTCGGTAAACTATGGCTACACCTTC
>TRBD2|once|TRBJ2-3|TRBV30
CASSGRATDTQYF
TGTGCCTCTAGCGGGAGGGCCACAGATACGCAGTATTTT
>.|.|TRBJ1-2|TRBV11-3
CASSQNFVGRPATF
TGTGCCAGCAGTCAAAATTTCGTGGGGCGCCCTGCCACCTTC
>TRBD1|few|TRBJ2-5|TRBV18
CASSRDRVGMETQYF
TGTGCCAGCTCAAGGGACAGGGTCGGTATGGAGACCCAGTACTTC
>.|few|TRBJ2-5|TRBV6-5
CASSQFRETQYF
TGTGCCAGCAGTCAATTCAGGGAGACCCAGTACTTC
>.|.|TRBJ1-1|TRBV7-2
CASTSKAGTEAFF
TGTGCCAGCACCTCTAAAGCCGGCACTGAAGCTTTCTTT
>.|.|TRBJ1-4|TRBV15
CATSRAAGLLEKLFF
TGTGCCACCAGCAGAGCAGCGGGGCTCCTTGAAAAACTGTTTTTT
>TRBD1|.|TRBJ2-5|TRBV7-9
CASSLGLDRGKETQYF
TGTGCCAGCAGCTTAGGGTTGGACAGGGGAAAAGAGACCCAGTACTTC
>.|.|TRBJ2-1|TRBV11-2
CASSPGRLSLSSYNEQFF
TGTGCCAGCAGCCCAGGAAGGTTGAGTTTAAGCTCCTACAATGAGCAGTTCTTC
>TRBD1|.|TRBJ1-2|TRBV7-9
CASSLGGQNYGYTF
TGTGCCAGCAGCTTAGGGGGACAGAACTATGGCTACACCTTC
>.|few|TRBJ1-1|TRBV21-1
CASSKALQVPNTEAFF
TGTGCCAGCAGCAAAGCGCTACAGGTGCCGAACACTGAAGCTTTCTTT
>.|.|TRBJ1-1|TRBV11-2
CASSRTYGSEAFF
TGTGCCAGCAGCCGGACATATGGATCTGAAGCTTTCTTT
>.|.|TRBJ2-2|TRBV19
CASSPLLRRSGELFF
TGTGCCAGTAGTCCTCTTCTCCGGAGATCCGGGGAGCTGTTTTTT
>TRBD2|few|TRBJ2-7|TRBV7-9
CASSTSGGLASYEQYF
TGTGCCAGCAGCACTAGTGGCGGACTAGCCTCCTACGAGCAGTACTTC
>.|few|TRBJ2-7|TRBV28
CASSLTSSYEQYF
TGTGCCAGCAGTTTGACTAGCTCCTACGAGCAGTACTTC
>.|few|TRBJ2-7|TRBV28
CASSSRSGVPYEQYF
TGTGCCAGCAGTTCCCGGTCAGGCGTCCCCTACGAGCAGTACTTC
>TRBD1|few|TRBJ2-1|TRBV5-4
CASSLSQGAYNEQFF
TGTGCCAGCAGCTTGAGTCAGGGGGCGTACAATGAGCAGTTCTTC
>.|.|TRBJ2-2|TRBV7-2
CASSLGGTQTGELFF
TGTGCCAGCAGCTTAGGTGGGACTCAGACCGGGGAGCTGTTTTTT
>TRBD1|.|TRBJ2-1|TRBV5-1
CASSLGTANEQFF
TGCGCCAGCAGCTTAGGGACAGCCAATGAGCAGTTCTTC
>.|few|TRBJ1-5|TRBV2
CASTGGGGTARPQHF
TGTGCCAGCACCGGAGGGGGGGGGACCGCGAGGCCCCAGCATTTT
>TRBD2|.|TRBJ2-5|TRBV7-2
CASSPTGLAGGPLGETQYF
TGTGCCAGCAGTCCAACCGGACTAGCGGGAGGGCCACTTGGAGAGACCCAGTACTTC
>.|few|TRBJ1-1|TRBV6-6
CAARYAARGNTEAFF
TGTGCCGCTCGATACGCGGCCAGGGGAAACACTGAAGCTTTCTTT
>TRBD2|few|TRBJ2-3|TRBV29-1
CSVEASGGPDTQYF
TGCAGCGTTGAGGCCTCGGGAGGGCCGGATACGCAGTATTTT
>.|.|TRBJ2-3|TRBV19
CASSVGRGYKDTQYF
TGTGCCAGTAGTGTGGGTCGAGGGTATAAGGATACGCAGTATTTT
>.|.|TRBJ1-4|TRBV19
CASSMGTPSGRLFF
TGTGCCAGTAGTATGGGGACACCTTCTGGTAGACTGTTTTTT
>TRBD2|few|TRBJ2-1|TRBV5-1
CASSGTSGSYEQFF
TGCGCCAGCTCAGGGACTAGCGGGTCCTATGAGCAGTTCTTC
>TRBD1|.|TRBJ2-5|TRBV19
CASSPGQQETQYF
TGTGCCAGTAGCCCGGGACAGCAAGAGACCCAGTACTTC
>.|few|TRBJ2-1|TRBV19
CASSTQSSYNEQFF
TGTGCCAGTAGTACACAAAGCTCCTACAATGAGCAGTTCTTC
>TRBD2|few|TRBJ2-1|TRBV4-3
CASSQDGLAGGKNEQFF
TGCGCCAGCAGCCAAGACGGACTAGCGGGAGGGAAGAATGAGCAGTTCTTC
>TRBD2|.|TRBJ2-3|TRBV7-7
CASSEGLAGGQDTQYF
TGTGCCAGCAGCGAGGGACTAGCGGGGGGGCAAGATACGCAGTATTTT
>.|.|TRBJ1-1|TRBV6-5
CASSYEGQREAFF
TGTGCCAGCAGTTACGAAGGACAGCGTGAAGCTTTCTTT
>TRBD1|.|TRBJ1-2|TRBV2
CAGDRPNYGYTF
TGTGCCGGGGACAGGCCTAACTATGGCTACACCTTC
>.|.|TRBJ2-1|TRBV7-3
CASSLISLGGDGHEQFF
TGTGCCAGCAGCTTAATTTCGTTGGGAGGTGATGGGCATGAGCAGTTCTTC
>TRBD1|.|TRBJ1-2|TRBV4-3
CASSQADRDWNGYTF
TGCGCCAGCAGCCAGGCAGACAGGGATTGGAATGGCTACACCTTC
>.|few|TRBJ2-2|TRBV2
CASSTWGAGELFF
TGTGCCTCGTCAACATGGGGCGCCGGGGAGCTGTTTTTT
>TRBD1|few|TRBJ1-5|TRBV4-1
CASSQDVQGAINQPQHF
TGCGCCAGCAGCCAAGATGTTCAGGGGGCGATTAATCAGCCCCAGCATTTT
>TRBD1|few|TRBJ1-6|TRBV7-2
CASSFGQGNSSPLHF
TGTGCCAGCAGCTTTGGACAGGGGAATAGTTCACCCCTCCACTTT
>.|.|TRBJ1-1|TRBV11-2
CASSLPHTGTTEAFF
TGTGCCAGCAGCTTACCGCACACAGGGACCACTGAAGCTTTCTTT
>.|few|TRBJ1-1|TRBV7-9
CASSSEGFTEAFF
TGTGCCAGCAGCTCCGAGGGTTTCACTGAAGCTTTCTTT
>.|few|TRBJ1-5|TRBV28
CANKQNQPQHF
TGTGCCAACAAACAGAATCAGCCCCAGCATTTT
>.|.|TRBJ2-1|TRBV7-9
CASSLGGGRSYNEQFF
TGTGCCAGCAGCTTAGGGGGGGGCCGCTCCTACAATGAGCAGTTCTTC
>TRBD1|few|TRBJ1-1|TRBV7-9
CASSLPADRQAFF
TGTGCCAGCAGCTTACCCGCGGACAGGCAAGCTTTCTTT
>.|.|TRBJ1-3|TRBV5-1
CASSPGGGFGNTIYF
TGCGCCAGCAGCCCTGGGGGGGGCTTTGGAAACACCATATATTTT
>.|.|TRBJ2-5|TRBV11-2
CASSLKLDSLQETQYF
TGTGCCAGCAGCTTGAAATTGGACAGCCTACAAGAGACCCAGTACTTC
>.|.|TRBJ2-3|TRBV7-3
CASSSVSGPTDTQYF
TGTGCCAGCAGCTCCGTTAGCGGACCCACAGATACGCAGTATTTT
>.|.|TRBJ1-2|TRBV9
CASHRGAGGYTF
TGTGCCAGCCACCGGGGAGCGGGTGGCTACACCTTC
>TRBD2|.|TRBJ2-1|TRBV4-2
CASRQAGGTYNEQFF
TGTGCCAGCAGACAAGCGGGAGGGACGTACAATGAGCAGTTCTTC
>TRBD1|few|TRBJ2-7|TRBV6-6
CASSYSPPTGFSEQYF
TGTGCCAGCAGTTACTCACCCCCGACAGGGTTTTCCGAGCAGTACTTC
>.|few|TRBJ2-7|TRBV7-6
CASIPSEGFYEQYF
TGTGCCAGCATCCCCTCGGAGGGGTTCTACGAGCAGTACTTC
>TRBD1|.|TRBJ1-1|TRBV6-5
CASSHGDREVTEAFF
TGTGCCAGCAGTCACGGGGACAGGGAGGTAACTGAAGCTTTCTTT
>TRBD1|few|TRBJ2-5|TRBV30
CAWNPTGETQYF
TGTGCCTGGAACCCGACAGGGGAGACCCAGTACTTC
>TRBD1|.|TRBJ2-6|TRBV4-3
CASGTGQGTFSGANVLTF
TGCGCCAGCGGTACGGGACAGGGGACTTTCTCTGGGGCCAACGTCCTGACTTTC
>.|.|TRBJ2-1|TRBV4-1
CASSPRQRLENNEQFF
TGCGCCAGCAGCCCAAGGCAGCGGTTGGAGAACAATGAGCAGTTCTTC
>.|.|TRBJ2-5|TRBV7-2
CASSSPGETQYF
TGTGCCAGCAGCTCACCAGGGGAGACCCAGTACTTC
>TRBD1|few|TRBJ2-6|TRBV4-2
CASSQDGPTTGRSGANVLTF
TGTGCCAGCAGCCAAGATGGTCCGACGACAGGGAGATCTGGGGCCAACGTCCTGACTTTC
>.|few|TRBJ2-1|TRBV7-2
CASSLGLSSYNEQFF
TGTGCCAGCAGCTTAGGCCTGAGCTCCTACAATGAGCAGTTCTTC
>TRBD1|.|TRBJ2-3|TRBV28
CASRGQGTGHRDTQYF
TGTGCCAGCAGAGGACAGGGTACGGGGCACAGAGATACGCAGTATTTT
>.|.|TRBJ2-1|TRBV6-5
CASTDGSEQFF
TGTGCCAGCACCGACGGGAGTGAGCAGTTCTTC
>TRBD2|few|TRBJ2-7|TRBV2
CASSVELAGSYEQYF
TGTGCCAGCAGTGTGGAGCTAGCGGGGTCCTACGAGCAGTACTTC